These T cell receptor beta chains were read from a single sample in a study of cytomegalovirus exposure and HLA in healthy donors. Data came from immunoSEQ multiplex PCR; TCRdb stores just in-frame clones and leaves some out. The sample lists tens of thousands of clones; about 89% were seen once. The specimen was PBMCs. These receptors came from a woman under 30 in good health and CMV-seronegative. The CDR3 runs from the conserved cysteine through the conserved F or W. D genes are given only for firm matches. Size tells how often a clone was seen (once, few, many) or the class of an expanded clone, and some rows leave it out.

clone size,CDR3 length,D gene,V gene,J gene,CDR3 protein,CDR3 DNA
few,14,TRBD1,TRBV29-1,TRBJ1-2,CSVDAPGTGGGYTF,TGCAGCGTTGATGCTCCCGGGACAGGGGGTGGCTACACCTTC
.,14,.,TRBV10-3,TRBJ2-3,CAIRDGDFTDTQYF,TGTGCCATCAGGGACGGGGACTTCACAGATACGCAGTATTTT
.,15,.,TRBV4-3,TRBJ2-7,CASSQENRASYEQYF,TGCGCCAGCAGCCAAGAAAACAGGGCGTCCTACGAGCAGTACTTC
.,15,TRBD1,TRBV18,TRBJ2-7,CASSPRQGWTYEQYF,TGTGCCAGCTCACCCCGACAGGGGTGGACCTACGAGCAGTACTTC
.,14,.,TRBV7-2,TRBJ1-1,CASSLVGGAEKAFF,TGTGCCAGCAGCTTAGTTGGGGGGGCGGAGAAAGCTTTCTTT
.,13,TRBD1,TRBV15,TRBJ1-2,CATSRGTDYGYTF,TGTGCCACCAGCAGGGGGACAGACTATGGCTACACCTTC
.,15,TRBD1,TRBV4-2,TRBJ1-6,CASSQTGTADSPLHF,TGTGCCAGCAGCCAAACCGGGACAGCAGACTCACCCCTCCACTTT
.,14,TRBD1,TRBV29-1,TRBJ2-7,CSALLRDRGYEQYF,TGCAGCGCCTTACTCCGGGACAGAGGCTACGAGCAGTACTTC
.,15,.,TRBV5-1,TRBJ1-1,CASSWGGRGNTEAFF,TGCGCCAGCAGCTGGGGAGGGCGTGGGAACACTGAAGCTTTCTTT
.,13,TRBD2,TRBV7-2,TRBJ2-1,CASSWGLVNEQFF,TGTGCCAGCAGCTGGGGACTAGTGAATGAGCAGTTCTTC
few,13,.,TRBV2,TRBJ1-2,CASSQQVSSGYTF,TGTGCCAGCAGTCAACAGGTTTCCTCTGGCTACACCTTC
.,13,.,TRBV11-3,TRBJ2-7,CASSRGYGGEQYF,TGTGCCAGCAGCCGCGGCTATGGCGGCGAGCAGTACTTC
once,15,.,TRBV5-8,TRBJ2-7,CASSRGTHALYEQYF,TGTGCCAGCAGCCGCGGGACTCATGCTCTGTACGAGCAGTACTTC
.,14,TRBD2,TRBV29-1,TRBJ2-1,CSVRTSLLDNEQFF,TGCAGCGTCCGGACTAGCCTCCTTGACAATGAGCAGTTCTTC
.,15,.,TRBV10-3,TRBJ2-7,CAISESRGASYEQYF,TGTGCCATCAGTGAGTCAAGGGGCGCCTCCTACGAGCAGTACTTC
.,13,.,TRBV28,TRBJ2-3,CAVLASDTDTQYF,TGTGCCGTTCTAGCGAGCGACACAGATACGCAGTATTTT
.,15,TRBD1,TRBV15,TRBJ2-7,CATSRGTGALYEQYF,TGTGCCACCAGCAGAGGAACAGGGGCATTGTACGAGCAGTACTTC
.,14,.,TRBV9,TRBJ2-3,CASSVDPSTDTQYF,TGTGCCAGCAGCGTAGATCCTAGCACAGATACGCAGTATTTT
.,14,.,TRBV27,TRBJ2-5,CASSPTTGFGTQYF,TGTGCCAGCAGTCCTACTACAGGCTTTGGAACCCAGTACTTC
.,14,.,TRBV18,TRBJ1-2,CASSPPQQPYGYTF,TGTGCCAGCTCACCACCGCAACAGCCGTATGGCTACACCTTC
.,20,TRBD2,TRBV13,TRBJ2-1,CASSQYVRSSGRSSYNEQFF,TGTGCCAGCAGCCAATACGTCAGATCTAGCGGGAGGAGCTCCTACAATGAGCAGTTCTTC
.,16,TRBD2,TRBV30,TRBJ2-2,CAWRPLAGEETGELFF,TGTGCCTGGAGACCACTAGCGGGAGAGGAGACCGGGGAGCTGTTTTTT
.,17,.,TRBV28,TRBJ2-6,CASSFPTHRAGANVLTF,TGTGCCAGCAGTTTCCCCACTCACCGGGCTGGGGCCAACGTCCTGACTTTC
.,14,TRBD1,TRBV30,TRBJ2-5,CAWSVQGVEETQYF,TGTGCCTGGAGTGTGCAGGGGGTAGAAGAGACCCAGTACTTC
.,15,.,TRBV5-1,TRBJ2-7,CASSLAGTSVYEQYF,TGCGCCAGCTCCCTCGCCGGGACTTCCGTCTACGAGCAGTACTTC
.,11,TRBD1,TRBV9,TRBJ1-1,CASRGDREAFF,TGTGCCAGCAGAGGGGACAGGGAAGCTTTCTTT
.,15,.,TRBV19,TRBJ2-3,CASRKTRSSTDTQYF,TGTGCCAGTAGGAAGACTAGAAGTTCCACAGATACGCAGTATTTT
few,10,.,TRBV7-9,TRBJ1-2,CASSFRGYTF,TGTGCCAGCAGCTTCCGTGGCTACACCTTC
.,13,.,TRBV7-3,TRBJ2-5,CASSYSGQETQYF,TGTGCCAGCAGCTACAGCGGCCAAGAGACCCAGTACTTC
.,13,.,TRBV6-1,TRBJ1-5,CASSERGGQPQHF,TGTGCCAGCAGTGAACGGGGGGGTCAGCCCCAGCATTTT
.,13,.,TRBV7-3,TRBJ2-1,CASSLTLAFEQFF,TGTGCCAGCAGCTTAACTTTAGCGTTTGAGCAGTTCTTC
.,16,.,TRBV7-2,TRBJ2-7,CASSLGLARGRYEQYF,TGTGCCAGCAGCTTAGGGTTAGCGAGAGGGCGGTACGAGCAGTACTTC
.,14,.,TRBV11-2,TRBJ2-7,CASSLSRGAYEQYF,TGTGCCAGCAGCTTATCGCGGGGAGCCTACGAGCAGTACTTC
.,12,TRBD1,TRBV30,TRBJ2-2,CARQGGAGELFF,TGTGCCCGACAGGGGGGTGCCGGGGAGCTGTTTTTT
few,16,TRBD2,TRBV4-1,TRBJ2-1,CASSQEAGRGTNEQFF,TGCGCCAGCAGCCAAGAAGCAGGGAGGGGTACCAATGAGCAGTTCTTC
.,16,.,TRBV5-1,TRBJ2-1,CASTTGGRAIQGEQFF,TGCGCCAGCACCACAGGAGGCAGGGCTATTCAGGGGGAGCAGTTCTTC